This T cell receptor beta chain was sequenced during a study of post-analysis software for immune sequencing data. Looking at the study overall: Recorded subtypes: relapsing-remitting, secondary progressive, progressive-relapsing; some patients unannotated.

The TCR beta cDNA libraries carried unique molecular identifiers. Yield was roughly 0.5 million cDNA molecules from roughly 0.93 to 9.6 million T cells. MiXCR, run by TCRdb on the PCR reads, gives a single entry per CDR3 protein. The table lists about 820,000 distinct CDR3 sequences, about 50% of them singletons. V shed 3 bases and J shed 3 bases, with 24 bases lying between them. From germline, CDR1 is DFQATT and CDR2 SNEGSKA (reference sequence). This CDR3 contains 17 residues. General study points: In patients, roughly five TRBV segments were more frequent than in controls, with TRBV5-6, TRBV5-1 and TRBV20-1 among them. By F measure, strong co-clustering occurred among samples prepared in the same batch. Normalized Chao1 diversity in multiple sclerosis patients fell significantly below that of controls.

There are a few counts of this clonotype. Antigen: not known. The chain couples TRBV20-1 to TRBJ2-7; D is ambiguous. The sample taken for sequencing was blood. This TCR was recovered from a girl between 10 and 17 years old with multiple sclerosis. This CDR3 is CSASASKLTLLGYEQYF. CDR3 nucleotides: TGCAGTGCTAGTGCATCGAAACTGACTCTTCTTGGCTACGAGCAGTACTTC.